This TCR beta chain was sequenced during a study of memory CD4+ T cells and cytomegalovirus serostatus. Study background: Donors were healthy Belgian adults, several CMV seropositive and around 23 seronegative.

Germline values: CDR1 SGDLS, CDR2 YYNGEE. CDR3 length: 14 amino acids. V lost 4 bases to trimming and J lost 2 bases, with 11 bases between them. The assay was immunoSEQ multiplex PCR, and TCRdb's table has in-frame clones only and misses some. This table has around 44,000 clones, less than 80% appearing once. Single viable CD3+CD4+CD8-CD45RO+ cells were sorted as the memory CD4+ T cells. The sequenced sample was memory CD4+ T cells from blood. The rearrangement links TRBV9 to TRBJ2-3; D tentatively fits TRBD1 or TRBD2 (5 bases each). The TCR originated in an adult in good health and CMV-seronegative. Here the CDR3 reads CASSPGLTTDTQYF. DNA of the CDR3: TGTGCCAGCAGCCCGGGGCTTACCACAGATACGCAGTATTTT.